This passage covers 5 T cell receptor beta chains from one sample sequenced in a study of CD4+ T cells in melanoma. The table came from immunoSEQ multiplex PCR; TCRdb's copy has only in-frame clones and leaves some out. This sample carries over 15,000 clones, around four fifths of them seen once, and the ten largest clones take around 5.4%. Sequenced sample: cells from a culture (not recorded whether cultured in vitro). The receptors stem from a human donor with melanoma.

The sample holds a few counts of this clone. The chain employs TRBV9 and TRBJ2-1, with TRBD2 matching 16 bases. Per the germline V gene, CDR1 is SGDLS and CDR2 is YYNGEE. This CDR3 comprises 15 residues. V was pared by 3 bases and J by 8 bases, with 2 bases of the junction left unmatched. The CDR3 DNA follows: TGTGCCAGCAGCGGCGGGACTAGCGGGGGGGATGAGCAGTTCTTC. This codes for CASSGGTSGGDEQFF. Full variable domain (outside the CDR3, taken from reference TRBV9 and TRBJ2-1): DSGVTQTPKHLITATGQRVTLRCSPRSGDLSVYWYQQSLDQGLQFLIQYYNGEERAKGNILERFSAQQFPDLHSELNLSSLELGDSALYFCASSGGTSGGDEQFFGPGTRLTVL.

V is TRBV6-6 and J is TRBJ1-2, with 8 bases that match TRBD1. CDR1 MNHNY and CDR2 SVGAGI come from the germline V gene (reference sequence). Trimming took 0 bases from V and 10 from J; bases not matched to a gene: 4. This CDR3 region has 13 residues. In nucleotides, the CDR3 is TGTGCCAGCAGTTACTCGACAGGGGCTGACTACACCTTC. Its translation: CASSYSTGADYTF.

This chain joins TRBV14 and TRBJ1-3; 7 bases fit TRBD1. This CDR3 comprises 15 residues. Per germline, CDR1 SGHDN and CDR2 FVKESK. Trimming took 6 bases from V and 1 from J; bases not matched to a gene: 6. CDR3 loop: CASSKTGRSGNTIYF. The CDR3 nucleotides are TGTGCCAGCAGTAAGACAGGGCGGTCTGGAAACACCATATATTTT.

V usage is TRBV5-6 and J usage is TRBJ2-2; tentatively, D is TRBD1 (5 bases). CDR1 SGHDT and CDR2 YYEEEE come from the germline V gene. V dropped 0 bases and J dropped 0 bases, with 12 bases sitting between them. This CDR3 is built from 17 residues. The CDR3 nucleotides read TGTGCCAGCAGCTTGGTGTCAGGGTCCGCGAACACCGGGGAGCTGTTTTTT. Amino acid sequence: CASSLVSGSANTGELFF. The variable domain in full, completed from reference TRBV5-6 and TRBJ2-2, reads DAGVTQSPTHLIKTRGQQVTLRCSPKSGHDTVSWYQQALGQGPQFIFQYYEEEERQRGNFPDRFSGHQFPNYSSELNVNALLLGDSALYLCASSLVSGSANTGELFFGEGSRLTVL.

The gene calls are TRBV5-1 and TRBJ2-1; D not resolved. V lost 6 bases, J lost 6 bases, and 13 bases lay in between. Germline V gene lookup returns CDR1 SGHRS and CDR2 YFSETQ. This CDR3 spans 13 amino acids. The CDR3 loop reads CASTLQWGNEQFF. Here the CDR3 DNA reads TGCGCCAGCACTCTACAGTGGGGCAATGAGCAGTTCTTC.